The rows below give T cell receptor beta chains drawn from one sample of a study of blood T cells in healthy people across ages. TCRdb re-called the 5' RACE reads through MiXCR, storing one row per CDR3 protein. The data contain about 640,000 distinct CDR3 sequences, 58% of them seen just once; the ten biggest clones take up 30% to 45%. The sample taken for sequencing was blood. Source of these receptors: a man aged 60 to 75 in good health. CDR3s include the opening cysteine and the closing phenylalanine or tryptophan. Each record gives: D gene, clone size, V gene, J gene, CDR3 protein, CDR3 DNA. D genes are given only for firm matches. A row's size may be missing; if present it is once, few, many or a size class.

NA	NA	TRBV5-1	TRBJ1-4	CASSFEAVNEKLFF	TGCGCCAGCAGCTTTGAGGCCGTTAATGAAAAACTGTTTTTT
TRBD2	few	TRBV7-2	TRBJ2-5	CASSPQSGGETQYF	TGTGCCAGCAGCCCCCAAAGCGGGGGGGAGACCCAGTACTTC
TRBD2	once	TRBV6-5	TRBJ2-1	CASSYRASGGSEQFF	TGTGCCAGCAGTTACAGGGCTAGCGGGGGGTCTGAGCAGTTCTTC
NA	NA	TRBV4-1	TRBJ2-3	CASSQAVGSSTDTQYF	TGCGCCAGCAGCCAAGCAGTGGGGAGTAGCACAGATACGCAGTATTTT
NA	NA	TRBV7-2	TRBJ1-3	CASSSNPTPSNTIYF	TGTGCCAGCAGCTCAAATCCCACACCGAGTAACACCATATATTTT
NA	NA	TRBV12-3/TRBV12-4	TRBJ1-2	CASSLKLGGNGYTF	TGTGCCAGCAGTCTAAAGCTTGGGGGTAATGGCTACACCTTC
TRBD1	NA	TRBV20-1	TRBJ1-2	CSAIRSGGYGYTF	TGCAGTGCTATTCGCTCAGGGGGCTATGGCTACACCTTC
NA	NA	TRBV6-6	TRBJ1-6	CASSYRGGQNSPLHF	TGTGCCAGCAGTTACCGGGGGGGGCAAAATTCACCCCTCCACTTT
NA	once	TRBV13	TRBJ2-1	CASSPNLDYNEQFF	TGTGCCAGCAGCCCAAATTTAGACTACAATGAGCAGTTCTTC
NA	NA	TRBV10-3	TRBJ2-7	CAISEGRGRAYEQYF	TGTGCCATCAGTGAGGGAAGGGGAAGGGCCTACGAGCAGTACTTC
NA	few	TRBV6-6	TRBJ2-5	CASSYSRGRRGTQYF	TGTGCCAGCAGTTACTCGAGGGGCCGCAGGGGGACCCAGTACTTC
NA	NA	TRBV29-1	TRBJ1-5	CSARLGGDQPQHF	TGCAGCGCCCGCTTGGGGGGGGATCAGCCCCAGCATTTT
TRBD1	NA	TRBV20-1	TRBJ1-2	CSARPGQSYGYTF	TGCAGTGCTAGACCGGGACAGAGCTATGGCTACACCTTC
NA	NA	TRBV28	TRBJ1-6	CASSFPGTYNSPLHF	TGTGCCAGCAGTTTCCCAGGAACCTATAATTCACCCCTCCACTTT
TRBD1	NA	TRBV27	TRBJ2-7	CASSLMGQGYDEQYF	TGTGCCAGCAGTTTAATGGGACAGGGTTACGACGAGCAGTACTTC
NA	NA	TRBV6-1	TRBJ2-4	CASSEALLGAGVAKNIQYF	TGTGCCAGCAGTGAAGCGCTTCTGGGGGCAGGGGTAGCTAAAAACATTCAGTACTTC
NA	many	TRBV6-5	TRBJ2-5	CASSPIAGTTRETQYF	TGTGCCAGCAGTCCTATCGCCGGGACGACCAGAGAGACCCAGTACTTC
NA	few	TRBV10-3	TRBJ2-5	CAISGDQETQYF	TGTGCCATCAGTGGCGACCAAGAGACCCAGTACTTC
NA	NA	TRBV29-1	TRBJ2-5	CSVGVKIGETQYF	TGCAGCGTTGGGGTCAAGATCGGAGAGACCCAGTACTTC
NA	many	TRBV11-2	TRBJ2-5	CASSLAGRQETQYF	TGTGCCAGCAGCTTAGCGGGGCGCCAAGAGACCCAGTACTTC
NA	NA	TRBV20-1	TRBJ1-4	CSASVGAGPNEKLFF	TGCAGTGCTAGTGTGGGGGCTGGGCCTAATGAAAAACTGTTTTTT
NA	many	TRBV7-2	TRBJ2-5	CASSSQGLTQYF	TGTGCCAGCAGCTCACAGGGTTTGACCCAGTACTTC
TRBD1	NA	TRBV20-1	TRBJ2-7	CSARGDREYNEQYF	TGCAGTGCTAGAGGGGACAGGGAGTACAACGAGCAGTACTTC
TRBD1	NA	TRBV2	TRBJ2-7	CANRGYSEDSALYEQYF	TGTGCCAACAGGGGCTACTCGGAGGATAGCGCTCTCTACGAGCAGTACTTC
TRBD1	NA	TRBV5-1	TRBJ2-5	CASSRTGTGEQETQYF	TGCGCCAGCAGCAGGACCGGGACAGGGGAGCAAGAGACCCAGTACTTC
NA	few	TRBV3-1	TRBJ1-1	CASSHLNPRQNTEAFF	TGTGCCAGCAGCCATTTAAACCCGCGGCAGAACACTGAAGCTTTCTTT
NA	NA	TRBV6-5	TRBJ1-1	CASSRTGNGDTEAFF	TGTGCCAGCAGCCGGACCGGGAATGGGGACACTGAAGCTTTCTTT
NA	NA	TRBV6-6	TRBJ1-2	CASSYAPEVQGSYGYTF	TGTGCCAGCAGTTACGCCCCGGAGGTGCAGGGATCCTATGGCTACACCTTC
NA	NA	TRBV5-1	TRBJ1-3	CASSLVGVGSGNTIYF	TGCGCCAGCAGCTTGGTTGGTGTAGGGTCTGGAAACACCATATATTTT
NA	NA	TRBV27	TRBJ2-7	CASSLTVLGRQYF	TGTGCCAGCAGTTTGACAGTCCTTGGGAGGCAGTACTTC
TRBD2	NA	TRBV20-1	TRBJ2-1	CSAPRLAGTYNEQFF	TGCAGTGCTCCTCGACTAGCGGGGACCTACAATGAGCAGTTCTTC
NA	NA	TRBV29-1	TRBJ2-3	CSVDRRVGDTQYF	TGCAGCGTTGACCGCAGGGTGGGAGATACGCAGTATTTT
TRBD1	NA	TRBV12-3/TRBV12-4	TRBJ2-5	CASSFDRVEETQYF	TGTGCCAGCAGTTTCGACAGGGTTGAGGAGACCCAGTACTTC